This T cell receptor (beta chain) was observed in a study of OX40 agonist ivuxolimab in advanced cancers. Study as a whole: Intravenous ivuxolimab at 0.01 to 10 mg/kg was given to patients every 2 weeks. Prior therapy, whether anti-PD-1, anti-PD-L1 or anti-CTLA-4, was allowed, and roughly 44% had some.

Germline CDR1 is LNHNV and CDR2 is YYDKDF (reference sequence). The CDR3 runs to 16 residues. V lost 0 bases and J 5 bases, leaving 16 bases between the germline ends. Sequenced by immunoSEQ multiplex PCR; TCRdb stores in-frame clones only, minus some. This table has around 62,000 clones, around nine tenths appearing once. The sequence was obtained from an adult with an advanced solid tumor such as melanoma, head and neck, liver or kidney cancer. The rearrangement links TRBV15 to TRBJ2-5; the D gene is possibly TRBD1 (6 bases). This specimen was CD4+ or CD8+ T cells sorted from blood, taken in a trial of the OX40 agonist ivuxolimab. Written as DNA, the CDR3 is TGTGCCACCAGCAGAGATCGGATACAGGGAGTCGAGACCCAGTACTTC. Translation gives CATSRDRIQGVETQYF.